A selection of T cell receptor beta chains follows, all from one sample in a study of OX40 agonist ivuxolimab in advanced cancers. The repertoire was sequenced with immunoSEQ multiplex PCR; TCRdb's copy has only in-frame clones and lacks some. The sample contains more than 40,000 clones, about 78% of which appear only once. The sample here was CD4+ or CD8+ T cells sorted from blood, taken in a trial of the OX40 agonist ivuxolimab. These receptors came from an adult with an advanced solid tumor such as melanoma, head and neck, liver or kidney cancer. The CDR3 runs from the conserved cysteine through the conserved F or W. A D gene is named only where the DNA matches it firmly. The size field is filled for only some rows; it gives once, few, many or a size class.

clone_size j_call v_call d_call cdr3_nt cdr3_aa
- TRBJ2-1 TRBV2 TRBD1 TGTGCCAGCAGAGTTGACGGGACAGCCACCTACAATGAGCAGTTCTTC CASRVDGTATYNEQFF
- TRBJ2-7 TRBV15 - TGTGCCACCTTAGAGGGTCGGGAGCAGTACTTC CATLEGREQYF
- TRBJ2-1 TRBV19 TRBD2 TGTGCCAGTAGTGAATCTAGCGGGAGGGCCAATGAGCAGTTCTTC CASSESSGRANEQFF
- TRBJ2-1 TRBV9 TRBD1 TGTGCCAGCAGCGTTGGACAGGTCCGCGGCAATGAGCAGTTCTTC CASSVGQVRGNEQFF
few TRBJ2-7 TRBV11-2 TRBD1 TGTGCCAGCAGCTTAAGACAGGGGGCCCAGTACTTC CASSLRQGAQYF
- TRBJ1-6 TRBV28 - TGTGCCACGCGAACAGGGAGGTCTTTTTCACCCCTCCACTTT CATRTGRSFSPLHF
- TRBJ2-1 TRBV4-2 TRBD2 TGTGCCAGCAGCCAAGATCCTAGCGGGGGTTACAATGAGCAGTTCTTC CASSQDPSGGYNEQFF
- TRBJ1-2 TRBV10-3 - TGTGCCATCAGTGAGTCGAGGGACCCTCTCGTCTACACCTTC CAISESRDPLVYTF
- TRBJ1-2 TRBV14 - TGTGCCAGCAGCCAAGATGTCCAGGTTGGCTACACCTTC CASSQDVQVGYTF
- TRBJ2-1 TRBV11-1 TRBD2 TGTGCCAGCAGCTTAGCTAGGACTAGCGGGAGCTCCTACAATGAGCAGTTCTTC CASSLARTSGSSYNEQFF
once TRBJ2-2 TRBV14 - TGTGCCACCAGAAAGAGCGGAATTAACACCGGGGAGCTGTTTTTT CATRKSGINTGELFF
once TRBJ1-1 TRBV29-1 TRBD1 TGCAGCGTTGGGCGAGGGGGCGAGCGGTTCACTGAAGCTTTCTTT CSVGRGGERFTEAFF
- TRBJ1-1 TRBV6-6 - TGTGCCAGCAGTTACGTCCGGGGTTGGGACACTGAAGCTTTCTTT CASSYVRGWDTEAFF